Listed below are T cell receptor beta chains from one sample, sequenced in a study of blood T cell repertoires in COVID-19. Produced via immunoSEQ multiplex PCR; TCRdb's table is partial and in-frame only. The sample lists roughly 300,000 clones, more than 85% occurring once. The sequencing input was PBMCs or T cells enriched from blood (not recorded which). These receptors all come from a young woman who had recovered from COVID-19. The CDR3 runs from the conserved cysteine through the conserved F or W. The D gene is left open where the match is weak. Expanded clones are given a class, and other clones once, few, many or no size at all.

clone size	V gene	D gene	CDR3 protein
-	TRBV4-2	TRBD2	CASSQDLRGGFMDHEQFF
-	TRBV6-2/TRBV6-3	TRBD2	CASSYRRGGSEQFF
-	TRBV6-5	-	CASTFRSAVRQPQHF
-	TRBV24-1	-	CATKHGRGYGYTF
-	TRBV7-6	TRBD2	CASSLTGLAGGSTGELFF
once	TRBV28	-	CASSLAPGVFYEQYF
-	TRBV7-8	-	CASSFGGAYGYTF
-	TRBV27	TRBD1	CASRIGQGNSPLHF
-	TRBV7-8	-	CASSPGSGNTIYF
-	TRBV19	-	CASSSAGAYYGYTF
-	TRBV3-1/TRBV3-2	-	CASSQDSQLQYF